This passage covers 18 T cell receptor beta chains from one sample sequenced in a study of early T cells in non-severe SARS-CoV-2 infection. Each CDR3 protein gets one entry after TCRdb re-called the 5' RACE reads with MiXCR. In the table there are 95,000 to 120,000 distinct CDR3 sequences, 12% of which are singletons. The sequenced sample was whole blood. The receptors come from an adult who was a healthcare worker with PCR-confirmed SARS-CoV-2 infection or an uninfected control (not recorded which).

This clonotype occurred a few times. In nucleotides, the CDR3 is TGCGCCAGCAGACCTCGGACTAGCGGGAGTATTGACGAGCAGTACTTC. As protein: CASRPRTSGSIDEQYF. The chain combines TRBV5-1 with TRBJ2-7; 13 bases are shared with TRBD2. After removal of 5 bases from V and 5 bases from J, the junction contained 10 bases not matched to a gene. CDR1 and CDR2 from the germline V gene are SGHRS and YFSETQ. The CDR3 contains 16 residues.

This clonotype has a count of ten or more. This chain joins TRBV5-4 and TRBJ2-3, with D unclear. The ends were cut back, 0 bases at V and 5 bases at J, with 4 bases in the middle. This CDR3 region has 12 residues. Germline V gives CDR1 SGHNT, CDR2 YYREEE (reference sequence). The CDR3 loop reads CASSLGGDTQYF. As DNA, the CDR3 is TGTGCCAGCAGCTTGGGTGGAGATACGCAGTATTTT.

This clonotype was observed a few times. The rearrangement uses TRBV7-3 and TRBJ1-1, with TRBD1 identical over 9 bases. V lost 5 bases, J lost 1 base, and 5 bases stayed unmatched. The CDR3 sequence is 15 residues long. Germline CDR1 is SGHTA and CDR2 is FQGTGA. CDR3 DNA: TGTGCCAGCAGCCCGTTGGGACAGGGGAACACTGAAGCTTTCTTT. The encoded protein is CASSPLGQGNTEAFF.

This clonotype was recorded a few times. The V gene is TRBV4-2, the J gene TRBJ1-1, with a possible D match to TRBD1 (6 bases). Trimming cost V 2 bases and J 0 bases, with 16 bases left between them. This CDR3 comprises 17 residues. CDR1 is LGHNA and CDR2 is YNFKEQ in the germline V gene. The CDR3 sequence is CASSQLYRTDMNTEAFF. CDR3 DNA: TGTGCCAGCAGCCAACTCTACCGGACAGACATGAACACTGAAGCTTTCTTT.

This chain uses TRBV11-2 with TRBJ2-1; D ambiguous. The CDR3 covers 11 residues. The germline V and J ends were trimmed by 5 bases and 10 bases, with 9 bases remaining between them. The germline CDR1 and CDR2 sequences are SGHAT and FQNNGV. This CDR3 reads CASSHQPEQFF. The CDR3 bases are TGTGCCAGCAGCCACCAGCCCGAGCAGTTCTTC.

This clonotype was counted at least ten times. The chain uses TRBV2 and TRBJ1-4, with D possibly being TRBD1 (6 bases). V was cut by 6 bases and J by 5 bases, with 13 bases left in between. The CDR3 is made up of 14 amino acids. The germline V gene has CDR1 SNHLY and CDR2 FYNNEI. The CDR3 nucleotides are TGTGCCAGCAGCTTGGACAGTGGGAATGAAAAACTGTTTTTT. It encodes CASSLDSGNEKLFF.

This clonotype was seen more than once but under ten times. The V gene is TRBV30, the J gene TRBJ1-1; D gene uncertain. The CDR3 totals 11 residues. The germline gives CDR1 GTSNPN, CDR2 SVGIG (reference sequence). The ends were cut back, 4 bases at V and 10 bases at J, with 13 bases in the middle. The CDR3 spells CAWTTGHIAFF. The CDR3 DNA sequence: TGTGCCTGGACAACCGGGCACATAGCTTTCTTT.

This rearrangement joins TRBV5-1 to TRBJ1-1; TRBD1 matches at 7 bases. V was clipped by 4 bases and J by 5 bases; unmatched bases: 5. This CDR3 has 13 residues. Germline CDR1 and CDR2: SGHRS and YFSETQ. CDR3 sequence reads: CASSNNRGTEAFF. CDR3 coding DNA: TGCGCCAGCAGCAACAACAGGGGAACTGAAGCTTTCTTT.

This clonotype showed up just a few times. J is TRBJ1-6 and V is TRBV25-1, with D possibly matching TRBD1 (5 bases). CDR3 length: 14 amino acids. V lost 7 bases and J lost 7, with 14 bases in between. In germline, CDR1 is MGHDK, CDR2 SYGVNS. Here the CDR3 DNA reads TGTGCCAGCAATCAGGGACTAGGGAATTCACCCCTCCACTTT. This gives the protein CASNQGLGNSPLHF.

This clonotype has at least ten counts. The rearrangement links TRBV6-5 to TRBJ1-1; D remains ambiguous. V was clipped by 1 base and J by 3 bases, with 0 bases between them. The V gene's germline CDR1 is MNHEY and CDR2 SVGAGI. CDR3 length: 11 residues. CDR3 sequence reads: CASSYYTEAFF. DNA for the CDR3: TGTGCCAGCAGTTACTACACTGAAGCTTTCTTT.

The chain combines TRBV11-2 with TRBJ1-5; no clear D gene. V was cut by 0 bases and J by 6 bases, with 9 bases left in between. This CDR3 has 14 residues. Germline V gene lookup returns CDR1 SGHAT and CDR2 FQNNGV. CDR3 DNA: TGTGCCAGCAGCTTAGAGGCAGGTCTTCAGCCCCAGCATTTT. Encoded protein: CASSLEAGLQPQHF.

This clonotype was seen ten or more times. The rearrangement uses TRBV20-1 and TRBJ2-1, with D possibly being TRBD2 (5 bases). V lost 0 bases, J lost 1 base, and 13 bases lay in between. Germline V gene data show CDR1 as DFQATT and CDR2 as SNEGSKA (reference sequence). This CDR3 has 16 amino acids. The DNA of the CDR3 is TGCAGTGCTAGAGATAGCGCGCGGAGTTCCTACAATGAGCAGTTCTTC. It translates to CSARDSARSSYNEQFF.

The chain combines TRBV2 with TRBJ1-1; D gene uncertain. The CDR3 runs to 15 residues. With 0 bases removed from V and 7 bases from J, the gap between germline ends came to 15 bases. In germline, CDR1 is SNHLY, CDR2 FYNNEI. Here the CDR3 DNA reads TGTGCCAGCAGTGAAGCGCTTAGGGCCTGGGATGAAGCTTTCTTT. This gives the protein CASSEALRAWDEAFF.

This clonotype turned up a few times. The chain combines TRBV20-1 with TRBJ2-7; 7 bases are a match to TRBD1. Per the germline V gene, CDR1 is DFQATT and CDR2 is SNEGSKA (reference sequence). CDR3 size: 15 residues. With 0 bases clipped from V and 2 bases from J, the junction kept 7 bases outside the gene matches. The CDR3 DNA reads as TGCAGTGCTAGAGAACAAGGGACAGCCGCCTACGAGCAGTACTTC. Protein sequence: CSAREQGTAAYEQYF.

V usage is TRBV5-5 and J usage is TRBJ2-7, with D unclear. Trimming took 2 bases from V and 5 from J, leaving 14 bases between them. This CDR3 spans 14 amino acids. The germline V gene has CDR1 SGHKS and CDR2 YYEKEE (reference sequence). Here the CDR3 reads CASSFDLFGNEQYF. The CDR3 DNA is TGTGCCAGCAGCTTTGACCTGTTCGGCAACGAGCAGTACTTC. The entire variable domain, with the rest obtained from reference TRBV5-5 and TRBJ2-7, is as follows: DAGVTQSPTHLIKTRGQQVTLRCSPISGHKSVSWYQQVLGQGPQFIFQYYEKEERGRGNFPDRFSARQFPNYSSELNVNALLLGDSALYLCASSFDLFGNEQYFGPGTRLTVT.

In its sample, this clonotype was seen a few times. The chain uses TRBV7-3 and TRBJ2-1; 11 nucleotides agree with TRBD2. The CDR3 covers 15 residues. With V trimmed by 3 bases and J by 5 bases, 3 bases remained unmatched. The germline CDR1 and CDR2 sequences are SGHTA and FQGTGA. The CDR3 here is CASSFRLAGNNEQFF. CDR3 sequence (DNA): TGTGCCAGCAGCTTCCGACTAGCGGGAAACAATGAGCAGTTCTTC.

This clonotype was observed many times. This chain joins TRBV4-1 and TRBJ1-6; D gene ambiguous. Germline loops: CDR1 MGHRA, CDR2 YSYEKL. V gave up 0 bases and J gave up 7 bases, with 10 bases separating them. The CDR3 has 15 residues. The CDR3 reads CASSQDEGINSPLHF. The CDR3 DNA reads TGCGCCAGCAGCCAAGACGAAGGGATCAATTCACCCCTCCACTTT.

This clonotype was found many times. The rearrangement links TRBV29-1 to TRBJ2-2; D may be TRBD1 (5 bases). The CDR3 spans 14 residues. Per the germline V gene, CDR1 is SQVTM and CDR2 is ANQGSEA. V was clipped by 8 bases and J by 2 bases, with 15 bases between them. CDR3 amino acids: CSPGAGHNTGELFF. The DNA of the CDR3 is TGCAGCCCTGGGGCAGGACACAACACCGGGGAGCTGTTTTTT.